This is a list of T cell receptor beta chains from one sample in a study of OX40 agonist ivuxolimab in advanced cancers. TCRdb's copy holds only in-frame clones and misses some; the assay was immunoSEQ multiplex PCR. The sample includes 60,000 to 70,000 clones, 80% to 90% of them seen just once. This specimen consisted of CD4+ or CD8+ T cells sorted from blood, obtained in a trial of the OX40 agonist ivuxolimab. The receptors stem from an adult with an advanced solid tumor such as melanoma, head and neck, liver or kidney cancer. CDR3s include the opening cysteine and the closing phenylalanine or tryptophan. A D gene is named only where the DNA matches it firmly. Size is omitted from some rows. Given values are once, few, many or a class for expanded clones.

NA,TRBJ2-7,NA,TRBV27,TGTGCCAGCAGTTTGACCAGCGGGTCTTACGAGCAGTACTTC,CASSLTSGSYEQYF
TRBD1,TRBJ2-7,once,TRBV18,TGTGCCAGCTCAAAAACAGGGGGCTCCTCCTACGAGCAGTACTTC,CASSKTGGSSYEQYF
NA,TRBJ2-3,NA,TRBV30,TGTGCCTGGGGAATGGGGCAGCAGACAGATACGCAGTATTTT,CAWGMGQQTDTQYF
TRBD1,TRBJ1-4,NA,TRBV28,TGTGCCAGCAGCTCCGGGACAGCGAGTAATGAAAAACTGTTTTTT,CASSSGTASNEKLFF
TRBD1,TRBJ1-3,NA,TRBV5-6,TGTGCCAGCAGCGGGACAGGGCTCTCTGGAAACACCATATATTTT,CASSGTGLSGNTIYF
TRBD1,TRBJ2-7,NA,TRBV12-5,TGTGCTAGTGGTTGGCCGGGACAGCAGTACGAGCAGTACTTC,CASGWPGQQYEQYF
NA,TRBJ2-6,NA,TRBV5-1,TGCGCCAGCAGCTCGAGGGGAGGGGGTACTGGGGCCAACGTCCTGACTTTC,CASSSRGGGTGANVLTF
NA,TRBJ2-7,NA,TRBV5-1,TGCGCCAGCAGCTTAAGGGGGGGAGCCTACGAGCAGTACTTC,CASSLRGGAYEQYF
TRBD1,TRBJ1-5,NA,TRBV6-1,TGTGCCAGCACCGGGACAGTCAATCAGCCCCAGCATTTT,CASTGTVNQPQHF
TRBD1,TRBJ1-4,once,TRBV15,TGTGCCACCAGCAGACTCTACCAGGGGGTAGGCGAAAAACTGTTTTTT,CATSRLYQGVGEKLFF
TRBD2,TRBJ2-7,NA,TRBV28,TGTGCCAGCAGCCTTAAAGGACCGGGACAGCCGGGACTAGCGGGAGGGCCACAGCAGTACTTC,CASSLKGPGQPGLAGGPQQYF
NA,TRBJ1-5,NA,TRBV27,TGTGCCAGCAGTTTTTTCGGGGACAATCAGCCCCAGCATTTT,CASSFFGDNQPQHF
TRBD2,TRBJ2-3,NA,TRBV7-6,TGTGCCAGCGCAGCGGGACTTACGCAGTATTTT,CASAAGLTQYF
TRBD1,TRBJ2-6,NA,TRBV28,TGTGCCAGCAGTCTGGTAGGGACAGCTGGGGCCAACGTCCTGACTTTC,CASSLVGTAGANVLTF
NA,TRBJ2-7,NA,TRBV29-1,TGCAGCGGGGGGGACTCCTACGAGCAGTACTTC,CSGGDSYEQYF
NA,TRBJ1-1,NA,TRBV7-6,TGTGCCAGCAGCTTAGATAGCCTAGTGCCTGAAGCTTTCTTT,CASSLDSLVPEAFF
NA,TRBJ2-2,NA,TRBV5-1,TGCGCCAGCAGCTTGGTGGAGTACGGGGAGCTGTTTTTT,CASSLVEYGELFF
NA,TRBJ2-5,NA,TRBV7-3,TGTGCCAGCAGCCCCCTGGGCGGGGACCAAGAGACCCAGTACTTC,CASSPLGGDQETQYF
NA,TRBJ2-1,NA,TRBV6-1,TGTGCCAGCAGTGAAAGCGGCGGGGCCTACAATGAGCAGTTCTTC,CASSESGGAYNEQFF
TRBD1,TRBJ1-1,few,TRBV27,TGTGCCAGCAGTTCCCTCGGGGCTGGACAGGGTGAAGCTTTCTTT,CASSSLGAGQGEAFF
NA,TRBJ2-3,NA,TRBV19,TGTGCCAGTAGTATAGGGAAGAGTTCAGATACGCAGTATTTT,CASSIGKSSDTQYF
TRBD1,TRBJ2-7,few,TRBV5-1,TGCGCCAGCAGCGGATTAGGACAGGAGAGCTCCTACGAGCAGTACTTC,CASSGLGQESSYEQYF
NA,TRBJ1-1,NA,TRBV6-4,TGTGCCAGCAGTGAATGGCTGACCAATGAAGCTTTCTTT,CASSEWLTNEAFF
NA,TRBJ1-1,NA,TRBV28,TGTGCCAGCAGACCCCCCCGGGACCCCTCGCGCACTGAAGCTTTCTTT,CASRPPRDPSRTEAFF
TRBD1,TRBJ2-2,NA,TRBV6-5,TGTGCCAGCGCGAAACAGGGGGTCGGAACCGGGGAGCTGTTTTTT,CASAKQGVGTGELFF
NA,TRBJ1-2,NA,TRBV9,TGTGCCAGCAGCCGGAATCGGGATGGCTACACCTTC,CASSRNRDGYTF
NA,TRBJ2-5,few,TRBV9,TGTGCCAGCAGCGTGGGGGCCTGGGAGACCCAGTACTTC,CASSVGAWETQYF
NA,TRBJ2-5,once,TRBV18,TGTGCCAGCTCACTGGGGTTCGATACCCAGTACTTC,CASSLGFDTQYF
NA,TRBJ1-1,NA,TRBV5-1,TGCGCCAGCAGCTTGGACGCCCAGGGAGGCGAAAAAGCTTTCTTT,CASSLDAQGGEKAFF
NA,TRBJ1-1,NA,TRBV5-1,TGCGCCAGCAGCCCGCCTCTGATGAACACTGAAGCTTTCTTT,CASSPPLMNTEAFF
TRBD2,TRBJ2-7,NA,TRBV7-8,TGTGCCAGCAGACCTCGGACTAGCGAGGCCTACGAGCAGTACTTC,CASRPRTSEAYEQYF
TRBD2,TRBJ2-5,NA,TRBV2,TGTGCCAGCAGTACCCCGGCCCCCATATTAGCGGGGGCCCAAGAGACCCAGTACTTC,CASSTPAPILAGAQETQYF
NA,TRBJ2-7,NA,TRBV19,TGTGCCAGTAGTAGGAACGGGGAGGCCTACGAGCAGTACTTC,CASSRNGEAYEQYF